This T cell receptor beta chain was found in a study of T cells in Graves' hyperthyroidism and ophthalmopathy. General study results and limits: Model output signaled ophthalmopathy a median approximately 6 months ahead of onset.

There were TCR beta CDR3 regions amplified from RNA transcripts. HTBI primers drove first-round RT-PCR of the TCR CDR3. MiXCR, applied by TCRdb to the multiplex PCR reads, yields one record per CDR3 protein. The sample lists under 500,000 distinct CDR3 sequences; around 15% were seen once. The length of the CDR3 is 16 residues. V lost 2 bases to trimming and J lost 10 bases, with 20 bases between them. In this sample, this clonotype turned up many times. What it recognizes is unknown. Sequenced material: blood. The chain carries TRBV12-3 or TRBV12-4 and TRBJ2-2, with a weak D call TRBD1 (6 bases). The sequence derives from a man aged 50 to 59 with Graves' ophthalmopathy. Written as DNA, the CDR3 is TGTGCCAGCAGTTTAATCCTACCCAGAGGACAGATGGAGCTGTTTTTT. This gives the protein CASSLILPRGQMELFF.